This T cell receptor beta chain is from a study of cytomegalovirus exposure and HLA in healthy donors. Germline V gene data show CDR1 as SEHNR and CDR2 as FQNEAQ (reference sequence). V lost 5 bases, J lost 2 bases, and 6 bases stayed unmatched. CDR3 length: 15 amino acids. This PCR relied on a set of 60 Vbeta primers and 13 Jbeta primers. Libraries were prepared by immunoSEQ multiplex PCR; TCRdb keeps only in-frame clonotypes and omits some of them. In total, the table holds some 140,000 clones. The chain has TRBV7-9 and TRBJ2-7; 10 bases map to TRBD2. The source material was PBMCs. This sequence was found in a woman in her thirties or forties in good health and CMV-seronegative. Here the CDR3 reads CASSQRAGGPYEQYF. Here the CDR3 DNA reads TGTGCCAGCAGCCAGAGAGCGGGGGGGCCCTACGAGCAGTACTTC.